A selection of T cell receptor beta chains follows, all from one sample in a study of cytomegalovirus exposure and HLA in healthy donors. Some clones are missing from TCRdb's copy, which holds only in-frame ones; the method was immunoSEQ multiplex PCR. The sample shows 100,000 or so clones, around 78% of them seen only once. Sequenced material: PBMCs. These receptors came from a woman in her 40s in good health and CMV-seropositive. Both conserved end residues are part of each CDR3. A D gene is named only where the DNA matches it firmly. The size field is filled for only some rows; it gives once, few, many or a size class.

J: TRBJ1-2; V: TRBV29-1; size: .; D: TRBD1; DNA: TGCAGCGTTCCAGACAGGGGCCGCGGATCCTATGGCTACACCTTC; CDR3: CSVPDRGRGSYGYTF
J: TRBJ2-1; V: TRBV11-2; size: .; D: TRBD2; DNA: TGTGCCAGCAGCCCCGTGGGGGGTAGACTAGCGGGGGACAATGAGCAGTTCTTC; CDR3: CASSPVGGRLAGDNEQFF
J: TRBJ1-2; V: TRBV9; size: .; D: TRBD1; DNA: TGTGCCAGCAGCCCCCGGGACAGGGTTCTCTATGGCTACACCTTC; CDR3: CASSPRDRVLYGYTF
J: TRBJ1-6; V: TRBV30; size: few; D: .; DNA: TGTGCCTGGAGCAGGGCAAATTCACCCCTCCACTTT; CDR3: CAWSRANSPLHF
J: TRBJ2-7; V: TRBV6-4; size: .; D: .; DNA: TGTGCCAGCAGTGACTCGAAACCTCCCCGTGAGGAGCAGTACTTC; CDR3: CASSDSKPPREEQYF
J: TRBJ1-2; V: TRBV6-5; size: .; D: TRBD1; DNA: TGTGCCAGCAGACCCACAGGGGGGAACTATGGCTACACCTTC; CDR3: CASRPTGGNYGYTF
J: TRBJ2-3; V: TRBV7-9; size: .; D: .; DNA: TGTGCCAGCAGCTTAGACAGCCCCCTGGGCACAGATACGCAGTATTTT; CDR3: CASSLDSPLGTDTQYF
J: TRBJ2-7; V: TRBV18; size: .; D: TRBD2; DNA: TGTGCCAGCACCCGGACTAGCGGGAGTTACGAGCAGTACTTC; CDR3: CASTRTSGSYEQYF
J: TRBJ2-7; V: TRBV4-3; size: .; D: .; DNA: TGCGCCAGCAGCCAAGACAGGGTCTCCTACGAGCAGTACTTC; CDR3: CASSQDRVSYEQYF
J: TRBJ2-3; V: TRBV5-5; size: .; D: TRBD2; DNA: TGTGCCAGCAGCCCGGGACTAGCGGGTACAGATACGCAGTATTTT; CDR3: CASSPGLAGTDTQYF
J: TRBJ2-1; V: TRBV27; size: .; D: .; DNA: TGTGCCAGCAGTTTCCAAGGGGGTGAGCAGTTCTTC; CDR3: CASSFQGGEQFF
J: TRBJ1-2; V: TRBV4-3; size: .; D: TRBD1; DNA: TGCGCCAGCAGCCAGACAGGGGGCGCAAAGCTCTATGGCTACACCTTC; CDR3: CASSQTGGAKLYGYTF
J: TRBJ2-3; V: TRBV5-1; size: .; D: .; DNA: TGCGCCAGCAGCTCGGGACAATCTAGCACAGATACGCAGTATTTT; CDR3: CASSSGQSSTDTQYF
J: TRBJ1-2; V: TRBV2; size: .; D: TRBD1; DNA: TGTGCCAGCAGGGGGACAGGGAGGGTTAACTATGGCTACACCTTC; CDR3: CASRGTGRVNYGYTF